These T cell receptor beta chains were read from a single sample in a study of blood T cells in healthy people across ages. TCRdb reprocessed the 5' RACE reads with MiXCR, giving one entry per CDR3 protein. The table includes hundreds of thousands of distinct CDR3 sequences, around two thirds detected once. What was sequenced was blood. The receptors were gathered from a man under 40 in good health. Each CDR3 is given with its conserved first and last residue. Fields, in order: V gene, clone size, D gene, J gene, CDR3 DNA, CDR3 protein. D genes are given only for firm matches. The size field is filled for only some rows; it gives once, few, many or a size class.

V gene: TRBV7-9
clone size: once
D gene: -
J gene: TRBJ2-7
CDR3 DNA: TGTGCCAGCAGCTCACTACGGGGCACCTACGAGCAGTACTTC
CDR3 protein: CASSSLRGTYEQYF

V gene: TRBV9
clone size: few
D gene: TRBD2
J gene: TRBJ2-5
CDR3 DNA: TGTGCCAGCAGCGTAGTGGGCGGGGAGGGTGAGACCCAGTACTTC
CDR3 protein: CASSVVGGEGETQYF

V gene: TRBV28
clone size: -
D gene: TRBD1
J gene: TRBJ2-7
CDR3 DNA: TGTGCCAGCAGTTTATTAGGGGGCGGACGCGGCGAGCAGTACTTC
CDR3 protein: CASSLLGGGRGEQYF

V gene: TRBV7-9
clone size: few
D gene: -
J gene: TRBJ1-2
CDR3 DNA: TGTGCCAGCAGCTTAACCCAAGCGGAGGGAAATGGCTACACCTTC
CDR3 protein: CASSLTQAEGNGYTF

V gene: TRBV5-1
clone size: few
D gene: -
J gene: TRBJ2-5
CDR3 DNA: TGCGCCAGCAGCTTGGCCGGCACGGAGACACAAGAGACCCAGTACTTC
CDR3 protein: CASSLAGTETQETQYF

V gene: TRBV6-2/TRBV6-3
clone size: -
D gene: -
J gene: TRBJ1-2
CDR3 DNA: TGTGCCAGCACCCACGGACAAACCTATGGAAAAGGCTACACCTTC
CDR3 protein: CASTHGQTYGKGYTF

V gene: TRBV20-1
clone size: -
D gene: -
J gene: TRBJ2-3
CDR3 DNA: TGCAGTGCTAGTTCGGCTAACTCTAGCACAGATACGCAGTATTTT
CDR3 protein: CSASSANSSTDTQYF

V gene: TRBV6-5
clone size: few
D gene: TRBD1
J gene: TRBJ2-1
CDR3 DNA: TGTGCCAGCAGTTACTCGGGACAGGATTACAATGAGCAGTTCTTC
CDR3 protein: CASSYSGQDYNEQFF

V gene: TRBV6-2/TRBV6-3
clone size: -
D gene: TRBD2
J gene: TRBJ2-3
CDR3 DNA: TGTGCCAGCTTGCGACTAGCGGACACAGATACGCAGTATTTT
CDR3 protein: CASLRLADTDTQYF

V gene: TRBV14
clone size: few
D gene: -
J gene: TRBJ1-2
CDR3 DNA: TGTGCCAGCAGCCGCCGGGACGGCTTTGGGTACACCTTC
CDR3 protein: CASSRRDGFGYTF

V gene: TRBV9
clone size: -
D gene: -
J gene: TRBJ2-3
CDR3 DNA: TGTGCCAGCAGCGTAGAAGGCAGGTTCGCGGATACGCAGTATTTT
CDR3 protein: CASSVEGRFADTQYF

V gene: TRBV20-1
clone size: few
D gene: TRBD1
J gene: TRBJ2-1
CDR3 DNA: TGCAGTGCTAGGCACAGGGGATCCTACAATGAGCAGTTCTTC
CDR3 protein: CSARHRGSYNEQFF

V gene: TRBV24-1
clone size: -
D gene: -
J gene: TRBJ1-5
CDR3 DNA: TGTGCCACCAGTGGACCCCGGAGCAATCAGCCCCAGCATTTT
CDR3 protein: CATSGPRSNQPQHF

V gene: TRBV7-2
clone size: -
D gene: -
J gene: TRBJ2-7
CDR3 DNA: TGTGCCAGCAGCTTAGTTGTGATCTACGAGCAGTACTTC
CDR3 protein: CASSLVVIYEQYF

V gene: TRBV4-2
clone size: -
D gene: -
J gene: TRBJ2-5
CDR3 DNA: TGTGCCAGCAGCCCCATCGCCCAGGAGACCCAGTACTTC
CDR3 protein: CASSPIAQETQYF

V gene: TRBV24-1
clone size: -
D gene: -
J gene: TRBJ1-2
CDR3 DNA: TGTGCCACCAGTGACTCCCCCCACTATGGCTACACCTTC
CDR3 protein: CATSDSPHYGYTF

V gene: TRBV3-1
clone size: -
D gene: -
J gene: TRBJ1-6
CDR3 DNA: TGTGCCAGCAGCCAAGTGGGCCGGATTCTAAATTCACCCCTCCACTTT
CDR3 protein: CASSQVGRILNSPLHF

V gene: TRBV20-1
clone size: -
D gene: TRBD1
J gene: TRBJ2-4
CDR3 DNA: TGCAGTGCTAGGGCTCCCGGGACAGACAAAAACATTCAGTACTTC
CDR3 protein: CSARAPGTDKNIQYF

V gene: TRBV4-2
clone size: -
D gene: -
J gene: TRBJ2-3
CDR3 DNA: TGTGCCAGCAGCCAAGCCGGGGGTGGGATAGATACGCAGTATTTT
CDR3 protein: CASSQAGGGIDTQYF

V gene: TRBV29-1
clone size: -
D gene: -
J gene: TRBJ2-5
CDR3 DNA: TGCAGCGTTGTCCTGCCACGGGGGACCCAGTACTTC
CDR3 protein: CSVVLPRGTQYF

V gene: TRBV7-9
clone size: -
D gene: TRBD2
J gene: TRBJ2-3
CDR3 DNA: TGTGCCAGCAGCGGACTAGCGGGGGGCCCAGATACGCAGTATTTT
CDR3 protein: CASSGLAGGPDTQYF

V gene: TRBV6-5
clone size: -
D gene: -
J gene: TRBJ1-2
CDR3 DNA: TGTGCCAGCAGTTACTCGGATGCGGGGTTCTATGGCTACACCTTC
CDR3 protein: CASSYSDAGFYGYTF

V gene: TRBV10-3
clone size: once
D gene: TRBD2
J gene: TRBJ2-1
CDR3 DNA: TGTGCCATCAGTACGTCCGGGACTAGCGAGACAAGCTTCTACAATGAGCAGTTCTTC
CDR3 protein: CAISTSGTSETSFYNEQFF

V gene: TRBV7-3
clone size: -
D gene: -
J gene: TRBJ2-2
CDR3 DNA: TGTGCCAGCAGCACCGGGACTGCGAACACCGGGGAGCTGTTTTTT
CDR3 protein: CASSTGTANTGELFF

V gene: TRBV20-1
clone size: -
D gene: -
J gene: TRBJ1-1
CDR3 DNA: TGCAGTGCGACCCAGGCCCACACTGAAGCTTTCTTT
CDR3 protein: CSATQAHTEAFF

V gene: TRBV4-3
clone size: few
D gene: -
J gene: TRBJ2-3
CDR3 DNA: TGCGCCAGCAGCCAAGAGACGGCCGACACAGATACGCAGTATTTT
CDR3 protein: CASSQETADTDTQYF

V gene: TRBV15
clone size: -
D gene: -
J gene: TRBJ2-6
CDR3 DNA: TGTGCCACCCGAGACGGGGGGGCCAACGTCCTGACTTTC
CDR3 protein: CATRDGGANVLTF

V gene: TRBV7-9
clone size: -
D gene: -
J gene: TRBJ2-1
CDR3 DNA: TGTGCCAGCAGCTCTGGGGGCAGTGAGCAGTTCTTC
CDR3 protein: CASSSGGSEQFF

V gene: TRBV5-1
clone size: -
D gene: -
J gene: TRBJ2-1
CDR3 DNA: TGCGCCAGCAGCGGACGTGACAGGAAGTACAATGAGCAGTTCTTC
CDR3 protein: CASSGRDRKYNEQFF

V gene: TRBV4-3
clone size: -
D gene: -
J gene: TRBJ2-1
CDR3 DNA: TGCGCCAGCAGCCAAGAGATAACAGACAATGAGCAGTTCTTC
CDR3 protein: CASSQEITDNEQFF

V gene: TRBV7-2
clone size: -
D gene: -
J gene: TRBJ2-3
CDR3 DNA: TGTGCCAGCAGCTTAGGTCAGGAGAGCACAGATACGCAGTATTTT
CDR3 protein: CASSLGQESTDTQYF

V gene: TRBV30
clone size: once
D gene: -
J gene: TRBJ2-3
CDR3 DNA: TGTGCCTGGAGCCTTGGGGGGACAACAGATACGCAGTATTTT
CDR3 protein: CAWSLGGTTDTQYF

V gene: TRBV12-3/TRBV12-4
clone size: -
D gene: -
J gene: TRBJ1-4
CDR3 DNA: TGTGCCAGCAACAGGGCTTTTAATGAAAAACTGTTTTTT
CDR3 protein: CASNRAFNEKLFF

V gene: TRBV25-1
clone size: -
D gene: TRBD2
J gene: TRBJ2-7
CDR3 DNA: TGTGCCAGCAGTGTAGTAGCGGGGTCTCCCGGGGAGACTCAGTACTTC
CDR3 protein: CASSVVAGSPGETQYF